A selection of T cell receptor beta chains follows, all from one sample in a study of T cell responses to AZD1222 COVID-19 vaccine. The repertoire was sequenced with immunoSEQ multiplex PCR; TCRdb's copy has only in-frame clones and lacks some. The data show about 91,000 clones, roughly 90% seen once. The material sequenced was peripheral blood, taken 28 days after the second AZD1222 dose. Receptors originate from an adult who received the AZD1222 COVID-19 vaccine. Both conserved end residues are part of each CDR3. The D gene is left open where the match is weak. Clone size is not always given. Where it is, it says once, few, many or a class for expanded clones.

cdr3_aa,cdr3_nt,j_call,d_call,clone_size,v_call,cdr3_length
CSALKTVEAFF,TGCAGTGCTCTTAAGACAGTTGAAGCTTTCTTT,TRBJ1-1,.,.,TRBV20-1,11
CASSTGQKETQYF,TGTGCCAGCAGCACAGGACAGAAAGAGACCCAGTACTTC,TRBJ2-5,.,once,TRBV12-3/TRBV12-4,13
CASSSRGRGETQYF,TGTGCCAGCAGTTCCAGGGGGCGGGGAGAGACCCAGTACTTC,TRBJ2-5,TRBD1,.,TRBV27,14
CASRDNSYEQYF,TGTGCCAGCAGGGACAACTCCTACGAGCAGTACTTC,TRBJ2-7,.,.,TRBV27,12
CAWSTTRTVYKGDGYTF,TGTGCCTGGAGTACCACCAGGACAGTATACAAAGGGGATGGCTACACCTTC,TRBJ1-2,.,.,TRBV30,17
CASSEQGDGAYGYTF,TGTGCCAGCAGTGAGCAGGGGGACGGGGCTTATGGCTACACCTTC,TRBJ1-2,TRBD1,.,TRBV6-1,15
CASSEALGTGSSGELFF,TGTGCCAGCAGTGAAGCTCTCGGGACAGGAAGTTCCGGGGAGCTGTTTTTT,TRBJ2-2,TRBD1,.,TRBV2,17
CASSPRGEEETQYF,TGCGCCAGCAGCCCAAGGGGGGAAGAAGAGACCCAGTACTTC,TRBJ2-5,.,.,TRBV4-1,14
CASSPRRGQETQYF,TGTGCCAGCTCACCCAGGAGGGGGCAGGAGACCCAGTACTTC,TRBJ2-5,.,.,TRBV18,14
CASRRFGGELFF,TGTGCCAGCCGGCGTTTTGGCGGGGAGCTGTTTTTT,TRBJ2-2,.,once,TRBV6-6,12
CASSQEGLKNIQYF,TGCGCCAGCAGCCAAGAGGGACTAAAAAACATTCAGTACTTC,TRBJ2-4,TRBD2,.,TRBV4-1,14
CASSPQGQGAAEAFF,TGTGCCAGCAGTCCCCAAGGACAGGGGGCGGCTGAAGCTTTCTTT,TRBJ1-1,TRBD1,.,TRBV6-5,15
CASSINYGYTF,TGTGCCAGCAGTATTAACTATGGCTACACCTTC,TRBJ1-2,.,few,TRBV28,11
CASSIWDSLDTEAFF,TGTGCCAGTAGTATCTGGGACAGCCTCGACACTGAAGCTTTCTTT,TRBJ1-1,TRBD1,.,TRBV19,15
CSASFYNEQFF,TGCAGTGCTAGTTTTTACAATGAGCAGTTCTTC,TRBJ2-1,.,.,TRBV20-1,11
CASSPGRIYNEQFF,TGTGCCAGCAGTCCCGGACGAATCTACAATGAGCAGTTCTTC,TRBJ2-1,.,.,TRBV5-6,14
CASSLGGLGNSPLHF,TGTGCCAGCAGCTTAGGGGGATTAGGGAATTCACCCCTCCACTTT,TRBJ1-6,.,.,TRBV7-6,15
CASSFEGRGLNSPLHF,TGTGCCAGCAGTTTCGAGGGGAGGGGGCTAAATTCACCCCTCCACTTT,TRBJ1-6,TRBD1,.,TRBV28,16
CASSSGTGFGNYGYTF,TGTGCCAGCAGCTCCGGGACAGGGTTTGGGAACTATGGCTACACCTTC,TRBJ1-2,TRBD1,.,TRBV5-5,16
CASSQGQLSSYEQYF,TGTGCCAGCAGCCAAGGACAGCTGAGCTCCTACGAGCAGTACTTC,TRBJ2-7,.,.,TRBV4-2,15
CASSMGVSTDTQYF,TGTGCCAGTAGTATGGGGGTTAGCACAGATACGCAGTATTTT,TRBJ2-3,.,.,TRBV19,14
CASSDGRERRNTEAFF,TGTGCCAGCAGCGACGGAAGAGAGAGAAGGAACACTGAAGCTTTCTTT,TRBJ1-1,.,.,TRBV5-4,16
CASSGAGQGAYGYTF,TGTGCCAGCAGTGGGGCAGGGCAGGGGGCGTACGGCTACACCTTC,TRBJ1-2,TRBD1,.,TRBV25-1,15
CASSSPGDRENYGYTF,TGTGCCAGCAGCTCCCCGGGGGACAGGGAAAACTATGGCTACACCTTC,TRBJ1-2,TRBD1,.,TRBV5-6,16
CASKTQGADNSPLHF,TGTGCCAGCAAGACACAGGGGGCGGATAATTCACCCCTCCACTTT,TRBJ1-6,TRBD1,.,TRBV7-9,15
CASSRGLADNEQFF,TGTGCCAGCAGCCGGGGACTAGCGGATAATGAGCAGTTCTTC,TRBJ2-1,TRBD2,.,TRBV5-4,14
CARGHWQGAGEQFF,TGTGCCAGGGGGCATTGGCAGGGGGCCGGTGAGCAGTTCTTC,TRBJ2-1,TRBD1,.,TRBV2,14
CASSPVAFNEKLFF,TGCGCCAGCAGCCCGGTAGCGTTTAATGAAAAACTGTTTTTT,TRBJ1-4,.,.,TRBV5-1,14
CASSSGTGGRDEQFF,TGTGCCAGCAGCTCCGGGACAGGGGGCCGAGATGAGCAGTTCTTC,TRBJ2-1,TRBD1,.,TRBV11-3,15
CASSPLGGAVTDTQYF,TGTGCCAGCTCACCGCTCGGGGGGGCCGTTACAGATACGCAGTATTTT,TRBJ2-3,TRBD2,.,TRBV18,16
CASNRVYGNTIYF,TGTGCCAGTAACAGGGTTTACGGAAACACCATATATTTT,TRBJ1-3,.,.,TRBV19,13
CASSVGTGPPYEQYF,TGTGCCAGCAGCGTAGGGACAGGGCCGCCCTACGAGCAGTACTTC,TRBJ2-7,TRBD1,.,TRBV9,15
CASSAGQGRETEAFF,TGTGCCAGCAGCGCGGGACAGGGCCGGGAGACTGAAGCTTTCTTT,TRBJ1-1,TRBD1,.,TRBV5-5,15
CASSPRGTVNQPQHF,TGTGCCAGCAGCCCCCGCGGGACAGTTAATCAGCCCCAGCATTTT,TRBJ1-5,TRBD1,.,TRBV3-1/TRBV3-2,15
CASSSGQPGSYNEQFF,TGTGCCAGCAGCTCGGGACAGCCTGGCTCCTACAATGAGCAGTTCTTC,TRBJ2-1,TRBD1,.,TRBV7-3,16
CASSQGNSNQPQHF,TGTGCCAGCAGCCAAGGGAATAGCAATCAGCCCCAGCATTTT,TRBJ1-5,.,.,TRBV3-1/TRBV3-2,14
CASSFGQGWNTEAFF,TGTGCCAGCAGCTTCGGACAGGGATGGAACACTGAAGCTTTCTTT,TRBJ1-1,TRBD1,.,TRBV7-9,15
CASSRRTENTGELFF,TGTGCCAGCAGCCGTCGGACGGAGAACACCGGGGAGCTGTTTTTT,TRBJ2-2,.,.,TRBV6-5,15
CASSLLSPATNEKLFF,TGTGCCAGCTCACTGCTCTCCCCCGCAACTAATGAAAAACTGTTTTTT,TRBJ1-4,.,.,TRBV18,16
CASSKGGMDREQGLKTQYF,TGTGCCAGCAGCAAGGGGGGGATGGACAGGGAGCAGGGGTTAAAGACCCAGTACTTC,TRBJ2-5,.,.,TRBV21-1,19
CASSIRRVTGELFF,TGTGCCAGCAGTATCCGCAGGGTCACCGGGGAGCTGTTTTTT,TRBJ2-2,.,.,TRBV27,14
CASTQADRDGYTF,TGTGCCAGCACCCAAGCTGACAGGGATGGCTACACCTTC,TRBJ1-2,TRBD1,.,TRBV2,13
CASSFVAGPPNEQYF,TGTGCCAGCAGTTTCGTAGCGGGGCCTCCGAACGAGCAGTACTTC,TRBJ2-7,TRBD2,once,TRBV27,15
CASRAPNTEAFF,TGTGCCAGCAGGGCACCGAACACTGAAGCTTTCTTT,TRBJ1-1,.,.,TRBV2,12
CASSVVESNTEAFF,TGTGCCAGCAGCGTAGTGGAGTCCAACACTGAAGCTTTCTTT,TRBJ1-1,.,.,TRBV9,14
CAWSGGTNEKLFF,TGTGCCTGGAGTGGGGGGACTAATGAAAAACTGTTTTTT,TRBJ1-4,.,.,TRBV30,13
CASTPLAEQVITNYGYTF,TGTGCCAGCACCCCCCTGGCGGAACAGGTGATCACTAACTATGGCTACACCTTC,TRBJ1-2,.,.,TRBV9,18
CASSATTEAFF,TGTGCCAGCAGCGCTACAACTGAAGCTTTCTTT,TRBJ1-1,.,.,TRBV2,11
CASSGLLGTGEFGYTF,TGTGCCAGCAGCGGACTATTGGGGACAGGGGAGTTTGGCTACACCTTC,TRBJ1-2,TRBD1,.,TRBV9,16
CASSLAQGTSNEQFF,TGCGCCAGCAGCTTGGCACAGGGAACGAGCAATGAGCAGTTCTTC,TRBJ2-1,.,.,TRBV5-1,15
CATSRDGTSGADEQFF,TGTGCCACCAGCAGAGACGGGACTAGCGGGGCCGATGAGCAGTTCTTC,TRBJ2-1,TRBD2,.,TRBV15,16
CASSLRTLNTEAFF,TGTGCCAGCAGCCTCCGGACATTGAACACTGAAGCTTTCTTT,TRBJ1-1,.,few,TRBV3-1/TRBV3-2,14
CASSQDFRGSPLHF,TGTGCCAGCAGCCAAGATTTCCGAGGTTCACCCCTCCACTTT,TRBJ1-6,.,few,TRBV3-1/TRBV3-2,14
CAWRTDEKLFF,TGTGCCTGGAGGACTGATGAAAAACTGTTTTTT,TRBJ1-4,.,once,TRBV30,11
CASMKGMNTEAFF,TGTGCCAGCATGAAGGGGATGAACACTGAAGCTTTCTTT,TRBJ1-1,.,.,TRBV2,13
CASSPGTPYGYTF,TGTGCCAGCAGTCCCGGGACACCTTATGGCTACACCTTC,TRBJ1-2,.,.,TRBV7-9,13
CASKSGAAPYEQYF,TGTGCCAGTAAGTCAGGGGCAGCCCCCTACGAGCAGTACTTC,TRBJ2-7,.,.,TRBV19,14